Presented here are 18 T cell receptor beta chains from one specimen sequenced in a study of blood T cell repertoires in COVID-19. Only in-frame clones appear in the TCRdb table, and some are missing; sequencing was by immunoSEQ multiplex PCR. Of 250,000 to 400,000 clones in the sample, about 90% were seen once. Sample: peripheral blood. The origin of the receptors is a woman between 25 and 40 years old with COVID-19, enrolled during active disease.

V and J are TRBV9 and TRBJ1-2, with a tentative D call TRBD1 (5 bases). V dropped 0 bases and J dropped 0 bases, with 18 bases sitting between them. This CDR3 is 18 amino acids long. The germline V gene encodes CDR1 SGDLS and CDR2 YYNGEE. The CDR3 loop reads CASSVGIRVGLTNYGYTF. Here the CDR3 DNA reads TGTGCCAGCAGCGTAGGGATCAGGGTAGGGCTAACTAACTATGGCTACACCTTC.

This chain connects TRBV2 to TRBJ1-5; D gene uncertain. This CDR3 is built from 16 residues. V lost 7 bases, J lost 6 bases, and 22 bases lay in between. The germline CDR1 and CDR2 sequences are SNHLY and FYNNEI. The CDR3 region is CASTQVPPMGVQPQHF. The CDR3 DNA reads as TGTGCCAGCACTCAAGTCCCACCCATGGGAGTTCAGCCCCAGCATTTT.

This chain joins TRBV7-2 and TRBJ2-3, with TRBD1 matching 7 bases. Trimming cost V 6 bases and J 0 bases; bases outside gene matches: 6. Germline CDR1 SGHTA, CDR2 FQGNSA. The CDR3 has 15 amino acids. Written as DNA, the CDR3 is TGTGCCAGCAGTTTGGACAGGCTAAGCACAGATACGCAGTATTTT. Protein product: CASSLDRLSTDTQYF.

This chain uses TRBV5-1 with TRBJ1-2; maybe TRBD1 (6 bases). The V end lost 4 bases, the J end lost 4 bases, and 8 bases lay between the germline ends. Germline V gene data show CDR1 as SGHRS and CDR2 as YFSETQ. The CDR3 sequence is 12 residues long. CDR3 sequence reads: CASSGGSYGYTF. CDR3 nucleotides: TGCGCCAGCAGCGGGGGCAGCTATGGCTACACCTTC.

This clone appeared a few times. The chain couples TRBV10-2 to TRBJ1-1; 9 nucleotides align to TRBD1. The CDR3 length is 17 residues. Germline V lookup: CDR1 WSHSY, CDR2 SAAADI. Unmatched junction bases numbered 10, after V lost 4 bases and J lost 1 base. The CDR3 region has the DNA TGCGCCAGCAGTGGCCCGGGACAGGGATCGGCGAACACTGAAGCTTTCTTT. Translated: CASSGPGQGSANTEAFF.

The chain combines TRBV7-2 with TRBJ2-1; D might be TRBD2 (6 bases). CDR3 length: 16 residues. V was pared by 5 bases and J by 10 bases, with 24 bases between. Per germline, CDR1 SGHTA and CDR2 FQGNSA. The CDR3 region is CASSRGSRGTRDEQFF. The CDR3 bases are TGTGCCAGCAGCCGGGGTAGTCGCGGGACCCGAGACGAGCAGTTCTTC.

The genes are TRBV5-8 and TRBJ2-2; 8 nucleotides agree with TRBD1. J gave up 1 base and V 3 bases, and 5 bases lay outside the gene matches. The CDR3 has 16 residues. Germline V gene data show CDR1 as SGHTS and CDR2 as YDEGEE. CDR3 in DNA: TGTGCCAGCAGCTATAGACAGGGGCGGAACACCGGGGAGCTGTTTTTT. Amino acid sequence: CASSYRQGRNTGELFF.

V gene TRBV18 combines with J gene TRBJ1-2; 8 nucleotides agree with TRBD1. V lost 5 bases and J lost 8; bases outside the gene matches: 7. Germline CDR1 KGHSH, CDR2 LQKENI. There are 13 residues in the CDR3. In DNA form, the CDR3 reads TGTGCCAGCTCAATCCAGGGGGCAAAAGGCTACACCTTC. It yields the protein CASSIQGAKGYTF. Drawing the rest from reference TRBV18 and TRBJ1-2, the complete variable domain is NAGVMQNPRHLVRRRGQEARLRCSPMKGHSHVYWYRQLPEEGLKFMVYLQKENIIDESGMPKERFSAEFPKEGPSILRIQQVVRGDSAAYFCASSIQGAKGYTFGSGTRLTVV.

CDR3 DNA sequence: TGTGCCAGCAGCGTAGTGCGGGGCCAGGGGGCTGAAGCTTTCTTT. Protein sequence: CASSVVRGQGAEAFF. V and J are TRBV9 and TRBJ1-1; 7 bases map to TRBD1. The CDR3 extends over 15 amino acids. The germline CDR1 and CDR2 sequences are SGDLS and YYNGEE. V trimming: 0 bases; J trimming: 6 bases; junction bases outside the gene matches: 8.

This clone occurred once. The chain uses TRBV7-2 and TRBJ2-7; D not certain. The CDR3 consists of 13 residues. CDR1 and CDR2 (germline): SGHTA, FQGNSA. With 4 bases removed from V and 2 bases from J, the gap between germline ends came to 9 bases. CDR3 loop: CASSSRQPYEQYF. The CDR3 nucleotides are TGTGCCAGCAGCTCGAGGCAGCCCTACGAGCAGTACTTC.

The chain uses TRBV19 and TRBJ1-1, with TRBD1 matching 7 bases. Germline CDR1 is LNHDA and CDR2 is SQIVND (reference sequence). V shed 5 bases and J 4 bases; nucleotides not matched to a gene: 7. This CDR3 is built from 14 residues. The CDR3 reads CASSAQGWSTEAFF. In DNA form, the CDR3 reads TGTGCCAGTAGTGCACAGGGGTGGAGCACTGAAGCTTTCTTT.

This clone was seen a handful of times. This chain's CDR3 is CATSDVGQGGEKLFF. CDR3 nucleotide sequence: TGTGCCACCAGTGATGTGGGTCAGGGTGGTGAAAAACTGTTTTTT. The gene calls are TRBV24-1 and TRBJ1-4, with TRBD1 as a possible D gene (5 bases). V was shortened by 3 bases and J by 7 bases, with 14 bases between the two germline ends. The germline V gene has CDR1 KGHDR and CDR2 SFDVKD. CDR3 length equals 15 residues.

J is TRBJ1-2 and V is TRBV6-4; 9 positions agree with TRBD1. Looked up from germline, CDR1 is MRHNA and CDR2 is SNTAGT. V lost 3 bases, J lost 5 bases, and 4 bases stayed unmatched. This CDR3 has 14 amino acids. The CDR3 protein is CASSDPGTGYGYTF. CDR3 in DNA: TGTGCCAGCAGTGATCCCGGGACAGGGTATGGCTACACCTTC.

J is TRBJ1-2 and V is TRBV28, with a possible D match to TRBD1 (6 bases). CDR1 and CDR2 (germline): MDHEN, SYDVKM. Trimming pared 1 base from V and 8 bases from J, leaving 14 bases between. This CDR3 is 14 amino acids long. CDR3: CASSLSMGARGYTF. In DNA form, the CDR3 reads TGTGCCAGCAGTTTATCCATGGGGGCGAGGGGCTACACCTTC.

The chain carries TRBV29-1 and TRBJ1-1; perhaps TRBD1 as D (6 bases). The CDR3 consists of 13 residues. The germline V gene has CDR1 SQVTM and CDR2 ANQGSEA. V lost 6 bases and J 0 bases, leaving 11 bases between the germline ends. This CDR3 is CSVQGFMNTEAFF. The CDR3 DNA reads TGCAGCGTACAGGGTTTTATGAACACTGAAGCTTTCTTT.

Sample share makes this clone medium-sized. The chain recombines TRBV10-3 with TRBJ1-3; the D gene is possibly TRBD1 (5 bases). The CDR3 is 13 residues long. Trimming removed 10 bases from V and 0 bases from J, with 10 bases in between. CDR1 is ENHRY and CDR2 is SYGVKD in the germline V gene. CDR3 sequence (DNA): TGTGCCAGCGCAGGGAACTCTGGAAACACCATATATTTT. Translation: CASAGNSGNTIYF.

The chain uses TRBV2 and TRBJ2-3, with TRBD2 matching 7 bases. The CDR3 contains 16 residues. CDR1 is SNHLY, CDR2 FYNNEI, per germline. V lost 6 bases and J lost 2; bases outside the gene matches: 11. The CDR3 spells CASSPRLAENTDTQYF. The CDR3 DNA reads TGTGCCAGCAGCCCCAGGCTAGCGGAGAACACAGATACGCAGTATTTT.

The chain has TRBV14 and TRBJ2-7, with TRBD2 identical over 9 bases. This CDR3 region has 15 residues. V lost 1 base, J lost 5 bases, and 6 bases stayed unmatched. Germline loops: CDR1 SGHDN, CDR2 FVKESK. CDR3 sequence: CASSQVRGRADEQYF. The DNA for the CDR3 is TGTGCCAGCAGCCAAGTTCGCGGGAGGGCCGACGAGCAGTACTTC.